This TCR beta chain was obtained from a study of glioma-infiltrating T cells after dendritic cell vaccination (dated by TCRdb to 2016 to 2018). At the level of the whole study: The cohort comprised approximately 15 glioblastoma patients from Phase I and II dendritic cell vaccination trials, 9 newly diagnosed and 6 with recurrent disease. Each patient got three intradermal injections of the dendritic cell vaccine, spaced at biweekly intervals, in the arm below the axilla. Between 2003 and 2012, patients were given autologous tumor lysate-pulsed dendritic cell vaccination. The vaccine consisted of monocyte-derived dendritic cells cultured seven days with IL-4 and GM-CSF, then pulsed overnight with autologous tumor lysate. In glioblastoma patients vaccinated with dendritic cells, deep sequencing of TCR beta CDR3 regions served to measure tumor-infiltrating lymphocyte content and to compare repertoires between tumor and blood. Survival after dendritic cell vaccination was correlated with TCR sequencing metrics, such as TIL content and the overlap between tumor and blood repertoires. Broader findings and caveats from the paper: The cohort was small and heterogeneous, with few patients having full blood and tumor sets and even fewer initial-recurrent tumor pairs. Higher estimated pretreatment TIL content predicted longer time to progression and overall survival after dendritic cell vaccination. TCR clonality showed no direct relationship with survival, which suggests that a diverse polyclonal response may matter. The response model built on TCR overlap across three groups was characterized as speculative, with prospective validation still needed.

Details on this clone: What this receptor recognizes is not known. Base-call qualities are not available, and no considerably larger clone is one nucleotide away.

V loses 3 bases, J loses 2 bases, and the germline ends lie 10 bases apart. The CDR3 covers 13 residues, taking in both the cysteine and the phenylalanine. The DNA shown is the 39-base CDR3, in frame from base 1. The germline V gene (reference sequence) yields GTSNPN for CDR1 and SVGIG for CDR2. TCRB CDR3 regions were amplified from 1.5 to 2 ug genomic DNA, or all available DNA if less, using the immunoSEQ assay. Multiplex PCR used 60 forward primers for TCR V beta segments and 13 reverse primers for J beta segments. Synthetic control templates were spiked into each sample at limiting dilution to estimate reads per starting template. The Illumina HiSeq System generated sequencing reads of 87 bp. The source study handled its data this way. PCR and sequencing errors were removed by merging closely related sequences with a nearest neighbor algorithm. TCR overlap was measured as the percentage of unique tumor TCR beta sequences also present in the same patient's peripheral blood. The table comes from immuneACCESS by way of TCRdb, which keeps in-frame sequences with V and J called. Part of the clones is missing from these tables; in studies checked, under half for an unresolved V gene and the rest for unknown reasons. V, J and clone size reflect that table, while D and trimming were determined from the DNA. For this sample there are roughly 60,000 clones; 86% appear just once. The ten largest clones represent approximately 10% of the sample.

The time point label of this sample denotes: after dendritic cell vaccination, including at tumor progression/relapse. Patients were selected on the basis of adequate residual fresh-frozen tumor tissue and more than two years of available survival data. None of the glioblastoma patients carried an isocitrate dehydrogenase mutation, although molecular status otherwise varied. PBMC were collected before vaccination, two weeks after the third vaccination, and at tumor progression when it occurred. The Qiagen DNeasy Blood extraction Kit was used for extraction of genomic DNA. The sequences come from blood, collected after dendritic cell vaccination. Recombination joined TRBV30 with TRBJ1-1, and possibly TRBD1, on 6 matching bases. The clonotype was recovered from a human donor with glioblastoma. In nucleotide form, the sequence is TGTGCCTGGAGAAACAGGGCAAACACTGAAGCTTTCTTT. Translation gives CAWRNRANTEAFF. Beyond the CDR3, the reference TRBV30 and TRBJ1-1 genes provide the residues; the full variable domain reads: SQTIHQWPATLVQPVGSPLSLECTVEGTSNPNLYWYRQAAGRGLQLLFYSVGIGQISSEVPQNLSASRPQDRQFILSSKKLLLSDSGFYLCAWRNRANTEAFFGQGTRLTVV.